These 30 T cell receptor beta chains came from one sample sequenced in a study of shared clonotypes between healthy human individuals. The table came from immunoSEQ multiplex PCR; TCRdb's copy has only in-frame clones and leaves some out. The data hold millions of clones, with approximately 93% observed a single time. Sequenced material: naive CD4+ T cells from PBMCs. As to subset: CD45RA+ positively selected. The receptors originated from a man younger than 30 in good health. Some clones in this sample may be carry-over from other donors' samples.

The genes are TRBV6-5 and TRBJ2-3; 7 bases are shared with TRBD1. Trimming removed 2 bases from V and 0 bases from J; junction bases left unmatched: 5. The CDR3 spans 16 residues. Germline values: CDR1 MNHEY, CDR2 SVGAGI. CDR3 nucleotides: TGTGCCAGCAGTTACCCCTTCAGGGGGAGCACAGATACGCAGTATTTT. This sequence encodes CASSYPFRGSTDTQYF.

The rearrangement uses TRBV7-2 and TRBJ1-2, with a tentative D call TRBD1 (5 bases). Germline V lookup: CDR1 SGHTA, CDR2 FQGNSA. Trimming cost V 5 bases and J 4 bases, with 17 bases left between them. The CDR3 contains 15 residues. CDR3 sequence: CASSPQDGISYGYTF. CDR3 in DNA: TGTGCCAGCAGCCCACAGGACGGGATATCCTATGGCTACACCTTC.

The rearrangement joins TRBV6-5 to TRBJ1-2, with a possible D match to TRBD1 (6 bases). Trimming left V 7 bases short and J 4 bases short, with 16 bases between. The CDR3 is 14 residues long. Germline-derived CDR1 and CDR2 are MNHEY and SVGAGI. The CDR3 loop is CASKWGQQTYGYTF. DNA for the CDR3: TGTGCCAGCAAATGGGGGCAACAGACCTATGGCTACACCTTC.

The chain carries TRBV30 and TRBJ1-2, with D possibly matching TRBD1 (6 bases). The CDR3 is made up of 16 amino acids. In germline, CDR1 is GTSNPN, CDR2 SVGIG (reference sequence). Deletions cut 0 bases from V and 4 bases from J, with 18 bases between. Written as DNA, the CDR3 is TGTGCCTGGAGTGTGAAGGGGTTGGGGACACCCTATGGCTACACCTTC. This codes for CAWSVKGLGTPYGYTF.

This clone has a single count. This rearrangement joins TRBV28 to TRBJ1-2; D is unclear. This CDR3 has 14 amino acids. V was shortened by 4 bases and J by 0 bases, with 9 bases between the two germline ends. Germline V CDR1 and CDR2: MDHEN, SYDVKM. The CDR3 sequence is CASSSIGPNYGYTF. The CDR3 coding sequence is TGTGCCAGCAGTTCAATCGGACCTAACTATGGCTACACCTTC.

V is TRBV5-1 and J is TRBJ2-3; no reliable D call. The V end lost 4 bases, the J end lost 1 base, and 13 bases lay between the germline ends. The germline CDR1 and CDR2 sequences are SGHRS and YFSETQ. This CDR3 region has 15 residues. The CDR3 DNA follows: TGCGCCAGCAGCCAACCGAAGATAGGCACAGATACGCAGTATTTT. Translated: CASSQPKIGTDTQYF.

As regards this clone: Other DNA sequences within the sample encode an identical CDR3. The gene calls are TRBV27 and TRBJ2-5, with TRBD2 as a possible D gene (5 bases). The CDR3 has 12 residues. The V gene's germline CDR1 is MNHEY and CDR2 SMNVEV (reference sequence). The V end lost 3 bases, the J end lost 4 bases, and 6 bases lay between the germline ends. CDR3 nucleotides: TGTGCCAGCAGTTTCCGGGGAGAGACCCAGTACTTC. Protein product: CASSFRGETQYF.

This clone was recorded once. The same CDR3 is also encoded by other DNA sequences in this sample. The chain carries TRBV5-4 and TRBJ1-5, with no clear D. The CDR3 sequence is 12 residues long. Deletions cut 3 bases from V and 7 bases from J, with 8 bases between. Germline CDR1 is SGHNT and CDR2 is YYREEE (reference sequence). The CDR3 region has the DNA TGTGCCAGCAGCTCGCCCGGACAGCCCCAGCATTTT. It translates to CASSSPGQPQHF.

The V call is TRBV6-1, the J call TRBJ1-2; perhaps TRBD1 as D (6 bases). V lost 4 bases, J lost 3 bases, and 12 bases lay in between. The CDR3 has 14 amino acids. Germline CDR1 reads MNHNS; CDR2 reads SASEGT. This CDR3 is CASSVRGWDYGYTF. The DNA of the CDR3 is TGTGCCAGCAGTGTTAGGGGGTGGGACTATGGCTACACCTTC.

The chain is built from TRBV11-2 and TRBJ1-1; maybe TRBD1 (5 bases). Between the trimmed V and J ends, which lost 1 base and 5 bases, there was a span of 17 bases. Germline loops: CDR1 SGHAT, CDR2 FQNNGV. The CDR3 spans 16 residues. The chain's CDR3 is CASSLGGRRGLTEAFF. As DNA, the CDR3 is TGTGCCAGCAGCTTAGGGGGCCGACGGGGTCTAACTGAAGCTTTCTTT.

V is TRBV27 and J is TRBJ1-4, with 8 nucleotides matching TRBD1. Germline values: CDR1 MNHEY, CDR2 SMNVEV (reference sequence). V gave up 5 bases and J gave up 1 base; unmatched junction bases: 6. The CDR3 loop spans 16 amino acids. The CDR3 sequence: CASSDRGPVTNEKLFF. The CDR3, as DNA: TGTGCCAGCAGTGACAGGGGTCCTGTAACTAATGAAAAACTGTTTTTT. The whole variable domain, filled in from reference TRBV27 and TRBJ1-4, reads EAQVTQNPRYLITVTGKKLTVTCSQNMNHEYMSWYRQDPGLGLRQIYYSMNVEVTDKGDVPEGYKVSRKEKRNFPLILESPSPNQTSLYFCASSDRGPVTNEKLFFGSGTQLSVL.

The chain has TRBV25-1 and TRBJ1-4; no reliable D call. Trimming removed 2 bases from V and 3 bases from J, with 7 bases in between. The V gene's germline CDR1 is MGHDK and CDR2 SYGVNS. This CDR3 spans 14 amino acids. CDR3 nucleotide sequence: TGTGCCAGCAGTGAACCGGGCTCTAATGAAAAACTGTTTTTT. It specifies CASSEPGSNEKLFF.

The V and J genes are TRBV5-1 and TRBJ2-2; D might be TRBD1 (5 bases). V was pared by 0 bases and J by 2 bases, with 11 bases between. The germline CDR1 and CDR2 sequences are SGHRS and YFSETQ. The length of the CDR3 is 16 residues. The DNA for the CDR3 is TGCGCCAGCAGCTTGGTTTCAGGGATAAACACCGGGGAGCTGTTTTTT. Translated: CASSLVSGINTGELFF.

V is TRBV7-2 and J is TRBJ2-2, with TRBD1 identical over 8 bases. Germline V gene data show CDR1 as SGHTA and CDR2 as FQGNSA. V trimming: 8 bases; J trimming: 5 bases; junction bases outside the gene matches: 4. The CDR3 covers 13 residues. CDR3 coding DNA: TGTGCCAGCCGGGACAGGAGGACCGGGGAGCTGTTTTTT. Amino acids: CASRDRRTGELFF.

The rearrangement links TRBV28 to TRBJ2-7; 8 bases are shared with TRBD1. V dropped 6 bases and J dropped 5; count of bases not matched to a gene: 12. The CDR3 spans 15 residues. The germline V gene has CDR1 MDHEN and CDR2 SYDVKM. The CDR3 is CASSVAGTGAHEQYF. DNA of the CDR3: TGTGCCAGCAGCGTAGCCGGGACAGGAGCCCACGAGCAGTACTTC.

The rearrangement uses TRBV30 and TRBJ2-4; D is perhaps TRBD2 (5 bases). Germline V CDR1 and CDR2: GTSNPN, SVGIG (reference sequence). V lost 0 bases, J lost 2 bases, and 17 bases lay in between. This CDR3 has 17 residues. The chain's CDR3 is CAWSVSLITRPKNIQYF. The DNA for the CDR3 is TGTGCCTGGAGTGTATCGTTGATAACTAGACCCAAAAACATTCAGTACTTC. The variable domain in full, completed from reference TRBV30 and TRBJ2-4, reads SQTIHQWPATLVQPVGSPLSLECTVEGTSNPNLYWYRQAAGRGLQLLFYSVGIGQISSEVPQNLSASRPQDRQFILSSKKLLLSDSGFYLCAWSVSLITRPKNIQYFGAGTRLSVL.

The chain employs TRBV7-2 and TRBJ2-7; D gene uncertain. The CDR3 spans 13 residues. V lost 5 bases and J 7 bases, leaving 15 bases between the germline ends. Germline CDR1 reads SGHTA; CDR2 reads FQGNSA. The CDR3 bases are TGTGCCAGCAGCCCCATCGCCTTGGGTGAGCAGTACTTC. Translated: CASSPIALGEQYF.

The gene calls are TRBV5-4 and TRBJ1-2; tentatively, D is TRBD1 (5 bases). This CDR3 region has 16 residues. In germline, CDR1 is SGHNT, CDR2 YYREEE (reference sequence). Trimming cost V 4 bases and J 6 bases, with 22 bases left between them. In DNA, the CDR3 is TGTGCCAGCAGCCGGGGGAGGTCTAATTCCCTCGATGGCTACACCTTC. This encodes CASSRGRSNSLDGYTF.

The CDR3: CASSLLTGGVYGYTF. The CDR3 region has the DNA TGTGCCAGCAGCTTGTTAACAGGGGGAGTCTATGGCTACACCTTC. The genes are TRBV7-9 and TRBJ1-2; TRBD1 matches at 8 bases. The junction had 7 bases not matched to a gene; V was cut back by 3 bases and J by 4 bases. Germline assignment: CDR1 SEHNR and CDR2 FQNEAQ (reference sequence). The CDR3 spans 15 residues.

The V call is TRBV7-2, the J call TRBJ2-3; D may match TRBD1 or TRBD2 (5 bases each). Trimming shortened V by 3 bases and J by 5 bases, and 15 bases separated the two germline ends. The CDR3 length is 15 residues. CDR1 and CDR2 from the germline V gene are SGHTA and FQGNSA. The CDR3 spells CASSFTLGVEDTQYF. The CDR3 coding sequence is TGTGCCAGCAGCTTCACACTAGGGGTCGAAGATACGCAGTATTTT.

The rearrangement uses TRBV9 and TRBJ2-7, with a possible D match to TRBD2 (7 bases). There are 15 residues in the CDR3. The V end lost 1 base, the J end lost 0 bases, and 11 bases lay between the germline ends. From germline, CDR1 is SGDLS and CDR2 YYNGEE. The CDR3 here is CASSVLGGPSYEQYF. CDR3 nucleotides: TGTGCCAGCAGCGTATTGGGGGGGCCCTCCTACGAGCAGTACTTC.

As to this clone: This specimen includes other DNA sequences encoding the same CDR3. The V and J genes are TRBV30 and TRBJ1-5; D is undetermined. V shed 5 bases and J shed 2 bases, with 7 bases lying between them. The V gene's germline CDR1 is GTSNPN and CDR2 SVGIG (reference sequence). There are 12 residues in the CDR3. The CDR3, as DNA: TGTGCCTGGTCCGGAGGCAATCAGCCCCAGCATTTT. Residues: CAWSGGNQPQHF. Supplemented by reference TRBV30 and TRBJ1-5, the full variable domain reads SQTIHQWPATLVQPVGSPLSLECTVEGTSNPNLYWYRQAAGRGLQLLFYSVGIGQISSEVPQNLSASRPQDRQFILSSKKLLLSDSGFYLCAWSGGNQPQHFGDGTRLSIL.

The V gene is TRBV7-9, the J gene TRBJ1-1; D is unresolved. Germline CDR1 SEHNR, CDR2 FQNEAQ (reference sequence). The length of the CDR3 is 15 residues. With 5 bases removed from V and 4 bases from J, the gap between germline ends came to 17 bases. The CDR3 DNA reads TGTGCCAGCAGCCTGAATACCGGAGGAGGCACTGAAGCTTTCTTT. Translated, it gives CASSLNTGGGTEAFF.

This chain connects TRBV7-2 to TRBJ1-2; no reliable D call. Trimming removed 5 bases from V and 1 base from J, with 8 bases in between. The length of the CDR3 is 13 residues. Germline values: CDR1 SGHTA, CDR2 FQGNSA. The CDR3: CASSAGINYGYTF. The CDR3 coding sequence is TGTGCCAGCAGCGCCGGGATTAACTATGGCTACACCTTC.

V and J are TRBV7-9 and TRBJ1-2, with 9 bases matching TRBD1. The CDR3 is made up of 14 amino acids. V was pared by 4 bases and J by 6 bases, with 6 bases of the junction left unmatched. CDR1 is SEHNR and CDR2 is FQNEAQ in the germline V gene (reference sequence). CDR3 coding DNA: TGTGCCAGCAGCTCACATACAGGGGGCGATGGCTACACCTTC. Protein: CASSSHTGGDGYTF.

The chain recombines TRBV4-3 with TRBJ2-1, with unresolved D. Germline V gene data show CDR1 as LGHNA and CDR2 as YSLEER. Trimming stripped 0 bases from V and 9 bases from J, with 12 bases between. This CDR3 contains 14 residues. CDR3 protein: CASSQDSWSTEQFF. CDR3 sequence (DNA): TGCGCCAGCAGCCAAGATAGCTGGAGCACTGAGCAGTTCTTC.

CDR3 region: CASSTPDRLRTGTNPLQYF. CDR3 DNA: TGTGCCAGCAGTACCCCGGACAGACTAAGGACCGGGACAAACCCTTTACAGTACTTC. This chain links TRBV6-8 with TRBJ2-7; a possible D gene is TRBD1 (6 bases). The CDR3 has 19 amino acids. Germline V gene sequence: CDR1 MNHGY, CDR2 SAAAGT. Deletions cut 5 bases from V and 10 bases from J, with 36 bases between.

The V and J genes are TRBV7-3 and TRBJ2-7; D uncertain. Looked up from germline, CDR1 is SGHTA and CDR2 is FQGTGA. V dropped 5 bases and J dropped 7 bases, with 12 bases sitting between them. The CDR3 sequence is 12 residues long. The CDR3 region is CASSTGEGEQYF. CDR3 DNA: TGTGCCAGCAGCACCGGTGAAGGGGAGCAGTACTTC.

The gene calls are TRBV7-9 and TRBJ2-2; D is perhaps TRBD2 (5 bases). CDR3 size: 15 residues. The V end was cut by 2 bases, the J end by 4 bases, with 11 bases between. Germline CDR1 is SEHNR and CDR2 is FQNEAQ (reference sequence). CDR3 DNA sequence: TGTGCCAGCAGCTTATTTTCGGGGAGCACCGGGGAGCTGTTTTTT. This gives the protein CASSLFSGSTGELFF. Variable domain in full (rest from reference TRBV7-9 and TRBJ2-2): DTGVSQNPRHKITKRGQNVTFRCDPISEHNRLYWYRQTLGQGPEFLTYFQNEAQLEKSRLLSDRFSAERPKGSFSTLEIQRTEQGDSAMYLCASSLFSGSTGELFFGEGSRLTVL.

V is TRBV11-1 and J is TRBJ2-3; D is unclear. Per germline, CDR1 SGHAT and CDR2 FQDESV (reference sequence). The CDR3 covers 16 residues. V lost 1 base, J lost 2 bases, and 13 bases lay in between. The CDR3 coding sequence is TGTGCCAGCAGCTTAGTCGGCCAGAAGCCCACAGATACGCAGTATTTT. This codes for CASSLVGQKPTDTQYF.